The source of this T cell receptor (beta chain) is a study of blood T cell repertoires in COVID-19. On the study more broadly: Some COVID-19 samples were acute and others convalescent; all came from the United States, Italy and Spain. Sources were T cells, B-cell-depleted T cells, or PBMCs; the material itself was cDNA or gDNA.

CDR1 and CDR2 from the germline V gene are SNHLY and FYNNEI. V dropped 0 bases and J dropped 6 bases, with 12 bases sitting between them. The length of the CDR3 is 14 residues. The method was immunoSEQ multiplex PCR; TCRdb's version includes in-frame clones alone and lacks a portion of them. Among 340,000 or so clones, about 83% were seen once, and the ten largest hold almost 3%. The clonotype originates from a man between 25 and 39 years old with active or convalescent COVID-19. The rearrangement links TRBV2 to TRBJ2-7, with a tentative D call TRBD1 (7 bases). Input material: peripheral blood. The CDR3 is CASSEAQGGFEQYF. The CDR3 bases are TGTGCCAGCAGTGAAGCGCAGGGGGGCTTCGAGCAGTACTTC.